These 32 T cell receptor beta chains share one sample of origin, sequenced in a study of beta chain features in type 1 diabetes. These receptors are not linked to any known antigen. The entirety of the isolated RNA underwent reverse transcription, so expressed TCRB transcripts were sequenced. TCRdb's table, derived via immunoSEQ multiplex PCR, lists solely in-frame clones and lacks some. The sample shows 600,000 or so clones, about an eighth of them seen only once. The study's findings and limits: Type 1 diabetes patients showed a moderate but significant shortening of TCRB CDR3s in all four CD4+ subsets.

The specimen was naive CD4+ T cells from blood. The source is a man aged 18 to 30 with type 1 diabetes.

This clone was seen a handful of times. V and J are TRBV11-2 and TRBJ2-7, with D maybe TRBD1 (6 bases). CDR1 and CDR2 (germline): SGHAT, FQNNGV. The length of the CDR3 is 15 residues. V was clipped by 1 base and J by 2 bases, with 12 bases between them. CDR3 sequence: CASSLGVTGAYEQYF. The CDR3 nucleotides read TGTGCCAGCAGCTTAGGGGTGACAGGAGCCTACGAGCAGTACTTC.

This clone has a handful of counts. The genes are TRBV2 and TRBJ1-2; no definite D call. CDR1 SNHLY and CDR2 FYNNEI come from the germline V gene. Trimming left V 1 base short and J 4 bases short, with 13 bases between. The CDR3 loop spans 15 amino acids. The CDR3 region has the DNA TGTGCCAGCAGTGAAGGCTGGGCAACCCTCTATGGCTACACCTTC. Translating gives CASSEGWATLYGYTF.

This chain connects TRBV30 to TRBJ1-5; D gene unclear. V was trimmed by 0 bases and J by 2 bases, leaving 8 bases between them. Per the germline V gene, CDR1 is GTSNPN and CDR2 is SVGIG (reference sequence). CDR3 length: 14 amino acids. The CDR3 region is CAWSVSLGNQPQHF. The CDR3 region has the DNA TGTGCCTGGAGTGTATCCCTAGGCAATCAGCCCCAGCATTTT.

The gene calls are TRBV2 and TRBJ1-5, with TRBD1 matching 9 bases. This CDR3 has 14 residues. Germline values: CDR1 SNHLY, CDR2 FYNNEI. Trimming removed 7 bases from V and 2 bases from J; junction bases left unmatched: 3. In nucleotides, the CDR3 is TGTGCCAGCACGAGACAGGGGGGCAATCAGCCCCAGCATTTT. Protein: CASTRQGGNQPQHF. Full variable domain (rest looked up from reference TRBV2 and TRBJ1-5): EPEVTQTPSHQVTQMGQEVILRCVPISNHLYFYWYRQILGQKVEFLVSFYNNEISEKSEIFDDQFSVERPDGSNFTLKIRSTKLEDSAMYFCASTRQGGNQPQHFGDGTRLSIL.

The table lists this clone with a few counts. The V call is TRBV9, the J call TRBJ1-5; possibly TRBD1 for D (5 bases). V lost 0 bases to trimming and J lost 1 base, with 8 bases between them. This CDR3 spans 15 amino acids. Germline CDR1 is SGDLS and CDR2 is YYNGEE. This CDR3 reads CASSVDPGSNQPQHF. CDR3 DNA sequence: TGTGCCAGCAGCGTAGACCCAGGGAGCAATCAGCCCCAGCATTTT.

This chain connects TRBV11-3 to TRBJ2-1; D not certain. CDR3 length: 16 residues. In germline, CDR1 is SGHNT, CDR2 YENEEA. V lost 1 base, J lost 1 base, and 11 bases lay in between. The CDR3: CASSLGSFGSYNEQFF. The CDR3 bases are TGTGCCAGCAGCTTAGGGAGTTTTGGTTCCTACAATGAGCAGTTCTTC.

This clone was detected a few times. The chain employs TRBV25-1 and TRBJ1-2; perhaps TRBD1 as D (6 bases). The V end was cut by 5 bases, the J end by 4 bases, with 20 bases between. The germline CDR1 and CDR2 sequences are MGHDK and SYGVNS. The CDR3 is made up of 16 amino acids. CDR3 bases: TGTGCCAGCAGTACCTTGACAGGCCGAGGGTTCTATGGCTACACCTTC. Translated, it gives CASSTLTGRGFYGYTF.

This clone has only a few counts. The J gene is TRBJ2-1, the V gene TRBV5-4; D may correspond to TRBD1 or TRBD2 (6 bases each). Per germline, CDR1 SGHNT and CDR2 YYREEE (reference sequence). The CDR3 covers 14 residues. Trimming pared 0 bases from V and 3 bases from J, leaving 7 bases between. CDR3 amino acids: CASSLEGGYNEQFF. The DNA of the CDR3 is TGTGCCAGCAGCTTGGAGGGGGGCTACAATGAGCAGTTCTTC.

This clone showed up just a few times. The V call is TRBV29-1, the J call TRBJ2-7, with 10 bases aligning to TRBD1. With 7 bases clipped from V and 0 bases from J, the junction kept 15 bases outside the gene matches. The CDR3 is made up of 17 amino acids. Germline CDR1 is SQVTM and CDR2 is ANQGSEA. The CDR3 bases are TGCAGCGCCGGAATCGGGACAGGGGCCCTTCACTCCTACGAGCAGTACTTC. Amino acid sequence: CSAGIGTGALHSYEQYF.

For this clone: The sample has other DNA sequences that encode this CDR3 too. CDR3 DNA sequence: TGTGCCAGCAGCTTAGGTGGCTATGGCTACACCTTC. Its protein product is CASSLGGYGYTF. This chain uses TRBV7-9 with TRBJ1-2; D is uncertain. The V gene lost 1 base and the J gene lost 4 bases, with 4 bases spanning the gap. This CDR3 has 12 residues. CDR1 and CDR2 from the germline V gene are SEHNR and FQNEAQ (reference sequence). The full variable domain, completed using reference TRBV7-9 and TRBJ1-2, is DTGVSQNPRHKITKRGQNVTFRCDPISEHNRLYWYRQTLGQGPEFLTYFQNEAQLEKSRLLSDRFSAERPKGSFSTLEIQRTEQGDSAMYLCASSLGGYGYTFGSGTRLTVV.

This clone was found a few times. V usage is TRBV14 and J usage is TRBJ2-5; D gene unclear. This CDR3 spans 14 amino acids. V was cut by 4 bases and J by 1 base, with 10 bases left in between. The germline CDR1 and CDR2 sequences are SGHDN and FVKESK. CDR3 region: CASSRDPLQETQYF. The CDR3 DNA follows: TGTGCCAGCAGCCGAGACCCGCTCCAAGAGACCCAGTACTTC.

This clone was observed a handful of times. This chain joins TRBV14 and TRBJ1-4, with TRBD1 identical over 9 bases. The junction had 17 bases not matched to a gene; V was cut back by 4 bases and J by 8 bases. This CDR3 comprises 18 residues. CDR1 SGHDN and CDR2 FVKESK come from the germline V gene. This CDR3 reads CASSRKIFAGQGREKLFF. CDR3 nucleotide sequence: TGTGCCAGCAGCCGAAAGATATTCGCGGGACAGGGAAGAGAAAAACTGTTTTTT.

There are a few counts of this clone. This chain links TRBV15 with TRBJ1-5, with D perhaps matching TRBD1 (6 bases). The V and J ends lost 8 bases and 7 bases respectively, with 18 bases between them. CDR3 length: 14 residues. Germline V gene lookup returns CDR1 LNHNV and CDR2 YYDKDF (reference sequence). This chain's CDR3 is CATRGGQGWQPQHF. In nucleotides, the CDR3 is TGTGCCACCCGGGGGGGGCAGGGTTGGCAGCCCCAGCATTTT. Full variable domain (rest looked up from reference TRBV15 and TRBJ1-5): DAMVIQNPRYQVTQFGKPVTLSCSQTLNHNVMYWYQQKSSQAPKLLFHYYDKDFNNEADTPDNFQSRRPNTSFCFLDIRSPGLGDTAMYLCATRGGQGWQPQHFGDGTRLSIL.

This clone was seen only a few times. The chain carries TRBV10-3 and TRBJ2-1; tentative D call: TRBD1 (6 bases). This CDR3 has 13 amino acids. V was cut by 11 bases and J by 0 bases, with 11 bases left in between. Germline lookup yields CDR1 ENHRY and CDR2 SYGVKD. This CDR3 reads CALRDTSYNEQFF. CDR3 DNA sequence: TGTGCCCTTCGGGACACCTCCTACAATGAGCAGTTCTTC.

This clone turned up a few times. This chain uses TRBV15 with TRBJ1-2, with a possible D match to TRBD1 (6 bases). V was cut by 2 bases and J by 5 bases, with 30 bases left in between. CDR3 length: 20 residues. The germline V gene encodes CDR1 LNHNV and CDR2 YYDKDF (reference sequence). As DNA, the CDR3 is TGTGCCACCAGCAGAACCTTTTCCACGGGACATAGCGCCGTTTGGTATGGCTACACCTTC. It encodes CATSRTFSTGHSAVWYGYTF. Variable domain in full (rest from reference TRBV15 and TRBJ1-2): DAMVIQNPRYQVTQFGKPVTLSCSQTLNHNVMYWYQQKSSQAPKLLFHYYDKDFNNEADTPDNFQSRRPNTSFCFLDIRSPGLGDTAMYLCATSRTFSTGHSAVWYGYTFGSGTRLTVV.

A remark on this clone: The same CDR3 also results from other DNA sequences found in this sample. V usage is TRBV5-1 and J usage is TRBJ2-2; 9 bases line up with TRBD2. The CDR3 runs 14 residues. In germline, CDR1 is SGHRS, CDR2 YFSETQ. The V and J ends lost 4 bases and 4 bases, in that order; junction bases with no gene match: 2. The CDR3 here is CASSLAGSTGELFF. DNA of the CDR3: TGCGCCAGCAGCCTAGCGGGAAGCACCGGGGAGCTGTTTTTT.

V usage is TRBV23-1 and J usage is TRBJ2-4, with D hard to call. TRBV23-1 is filed as an ORF, its function uncertain. The CDR3 covers 16 residues. V dropped 2 bases and J dropped 1 base, with 12 bases sitting between them. CDR3 DNA: TGCGCCAGCAGTCAAGGGTCGGTCCGTGCCAAAAACATTCAGTACTTC. It codes for CASSQGSVRAKNIQYF.

The chain couples TRBV6-6 to TRBJ1-5; D uncertain. With 7 bases removed from V and 6 bases from J, the gap between germline ends came to 19 bases. Germline V gene sequence: CDR1 MNHNY, CDR2 SVGAGI (reference sequence). The CDR3 loop spans 15 amino acids. CDR3 sequence (DNA): TGTGCCAGCATGGGCGTACAGTCAGGTTCTCAGCCCCAGCATTTT. Translation gives CASMGVQSGSQPQHF.

The chain combines TRBV18 with TRBJ2-1; the D gene is possibly TRBD2 (6 bases). V lost 0 bases to trimming and J lost 2 bases, with 8 bases between them. Germline CDR1 KGHSH, CDR2 LQKENI. The CDR3 contains 15 residues. CDR3 loop: CASSPPGLTYNEQFF. The CDR3 DNA reads as TGTGCCAGCTCACCACCGGGACTCACCTACAATGAGCAGTTCTTC.

This chain uses TRBV5-4 with TRBJ1-5; D uncertain. Germline V gene lookup returns CDR1 SGHNT and CDR2 YYREEE (reference sequence). V lost 4 bases, J lost 8 bases, and 13 bases lay in between. The CDR3 totals 13 residues. CDR3 sequence: CASSLDGDEPQHF. The CDR3 DNA reads TGTGCCAGCAGCCTCGATGGGGATGAGCCCCAGCATTTT.

This clone was seen a handful of times. This rearrangement joins TRBV5-8 to TRBJ2-1; a weak D match, TRBD1 (6 bases). The V end lost 4 bases, the J end lost 3 bases, and 20 bases lay between the germline ends. CDR3 size: 17 residues. The V gene's germline CDR1 is SGHTS and CDR2 YDEGEE. CDR3 in DNA: TGTGCCAGCAGCCCGGAAGGGGGACCGATCAGCTACAATGAGCAGTTCTTC. Residues: CASSPEGGPISYNEQFF.

This sequence joins TRBV4-1 and TRBJ2-5, with 10 bases lining up with TRBD2. The CDR3 runs 17 residues. Trimming cost V 3 bases and J 5 bases; bases outside gene matches: 12. CDR1 and CDR2 (germline): MGHRA, YSYEKL. The CDR3 DNA reads TGCGCCAGCAGCCATGGCGCTCTCCTAGCGGGAGTTGAGACCCAGTACTTC. The encoded protein is CASSHGALLAGVETQYF.

This clone was counted only a few times. The J gene is TRBJ2-7, the V gene TRBV4-2; 9 bases map to TRBD1. The length of the CDR3 is 15 residues. Germline lookup yields CDR1 LGHNA and CDR2 YNFKEQ. V lost 0 bases to trimming and J lost 5 bases; unmatched junction nucleotides: 5. The CDR3: CASSQDRDRDNEQYF. CDR3 nucleotides: TGTGCCAGCAGCCAAGATCGGGACAGGGACAACGAGCAGTACTTC.

The chain recombines TRBV29-1 with TRBJ2-1, with a tentative D call TRBD1 (6 bases). This CDR3 has 14 residues. V lost 3 bases to trimming and J lost 6 bases, with 15 bases between them. Per germline, CDR1 SQVTM and CDR2 ANQGSEA. CDR3 nucleotides: TGCAGCGTTGATCTCATACTAGGGGGCAATGAGCAGTTCTTC. Its protein product is CSVDLILGGNEQFF.

This clone was seen more than once but under ten times. The chain couples TRBV7-9 to TRBJ2-5; 7 bases agree with TRBD1. V lost 2 bases, J lost 5 bases, and 2 bases stayed unmatched. This CDR3 comprises 13 residues. The germline V gene has CDR1 SEHNR and CDR2 FQNEAQ (reference sequence). CDR3 sequence: CASSLRDSETQYF. In nucleotides, the CDR3 is TGTGCCAGCAGCTTACGGGACAGCGAGACCCAGTACTTC.

The chain has TRBV30 and TRBJ2-7; D may be TRBD1 (6 bases). V gave up 8 bases and J gave up 2 bases, with 13 bases separating them. The CDR3 is 12 amino acids. Per the germline V gene, CDR1 is GTSNPN and CDR2 is SVGIG (reference sequence). The CDR3, as DNA: TGTGCCGCCGGACCAGGGGCCTACGAGCAGTACTTC. Translating gives CAAGPGAYEQYF.

The chain has TRBV25-1 and TRBJ1-4; D gene ambiguous. Germline assignment: CDR1 MGHDK and CDR2 SYGVNS. The germline V and J ends were trimmed by 0 bases and 7 bases, with 9 bases remaining between them. The CDR3 is 14 amino acids. CDR3 in DNA: TGTGCCAGCAGTGAATACGGGCGTGGTGAAAAACTGTTTTTT. Translated, it gives CASSEYGRGEKLFF.

This rearrangement joins TRBV7-3 to TRBJ1-2; D not resolved. Trimming left V 5 bases short and J 8 bases short, with 6 bases between. The CDR3 runs to 10 residues. Germline-derived CDR1 and CDR2 are SGHTA and FQGTGA. In DNA form, the CDR3 reads TGTGCCAGCAGCCCAACAGGCTACACCTTC. Amino acids: CASSPTGYTF.

The gene calls are TRBV5-1 and TRBJ2-1, with 7 bases lining up with TRBD1. This CDR3 is built from 16 residues. The germline gives CDR1 SGHRS, CDR2 YFSETQ. With V trimmed by 7 bases and J by 5 bases, 15 bases remained unmatched. CDR3 residues: CASANRQGVPDNEQFF. The CDR3 coding sequence is TGCGCCAGCGCCAACCGGCAGGGGGTCCCGGACAATGAGCAGTTCTTC.

The sample holds a few counts of this clone. The chain is built from TRBV4-2 and TRBJ2-5; the match to TRBD2 covers 7 bases. The germline V gene has CDR1 LGHNA and CDR2 YNFKEQ. This CDR3 is built from 16 residues. The V segment lost 0 bases and the J segment 3 bases; nucleotides outside the gene matches: 7. CDR3 residues: CASSQDAAGLKETQYF. The CDR3 DNA is TGTGCCAGCAGCCAAGATGCAGCGGGGCTTAAAGAGACCCAGTACTTC.

This clone was found a few times. The chain has TRBV7-2 and TRBJ2-1; 8 nucleotides match TRBD1. V dropped 3 bases and J dropped 0; count of bases not matched to a gene: 4. From germline, CDR1 is SGHTA and CDR2 FQGNSA. The CDR3 runs 16 residues. CDR3 region: CASSLTQGVSYNEQFF. The CDR3 DNA sequence: TGTGCCAGCAGCTTGACACAGGGGGTCTCCTACAATGAGCAGTTCTTC.

The chain combines TRBV5-1 with TRBJ2-1; TRBD1 might be the D (6 bases). The germline V gene encodes CDR1 SGHRS and CDR2 YFSETQ. V gave up 0 bases and J gave up 4 bases, with 11 bases separating them. CDR3 length: 15 residues. The CDR3 sequence: CASSLAGAEYNEQFF. CDR3 nucleotide sequence: TGCGCCAGCAGCTTGGCAGGGGCCGAGTACAATGAGCAGTTCTTC.